These T cell receptor beta chains were read from a single sample in a study of Ad26.COV2.S vaccination and SARS-CoV-2 variants. The data were produced by immunoSEQ multiplex PCR, yet TCRdb's version contains in-frame clones alone and is incomplete. The sample contains 350,000 to 500,000 clones, roughly 88% of which appear only once. The starting material was peripheral blood, obtained in a trial of Ad26.COV2.S vaccine versus placebo. Receptors were obtained from a person aged 18-65 years who received the Ad26.COV2.S COVID-19 vaccine or a placebo. The CDR3 runs from the conserved cysteine through the conserved F or W. D genes are given only for firm matches. A row's size may be missing; if present it is once, few, many or a size class.

j_call	v_call	clone_size	d_call	cdr3_nt	cdr3_aa
TRBJ2-5	TRBV7-2	NA	NA	TGTGCCAGCAGCTTATCCAGGTCCCAAGAGACCCAGTACTTC	CASSLSRSQETQYF
TRBJ2-1	TRBV7-2	NA	TRBD2	TGTGCCAGCAGCTCCCACCTAGCGGGAGGTCTTGAGCAGTTCTTC	CASSSHLAGGLEQFF
TRBJ1-3	TRBV6-6	NA	NA	TGTGCCAGCAGCCACAATATTCCCGGGGACGGAAACACCATATATTTT	CASSHNIPGDGNTIYF
TRBJ1-1	TRBV6-4	few	TRBD1	TGTGCCAGCAGCCCGGGACAGGGTTCGGGGGAAGCTTTCTTT	CASSPGQGSGEAFF
TRBJ2-7	TRBV28	NA	TRBD1	TGTGCCAGCAGTTTAGGGACAGGGGACGAGCAGTACTTC	CASSLGTGDEQYF
TRBJ1-4	TRBV7-8	NA	NA	TGTGCCAGCAGCTTAAGCGAAAAACTGTTTTTT	CASSLSEKLFF
TRBJ2-5	TRBV5-4	NA	TRBD2	TGTGCCAGCAGCTTGGATCCGGGAGGGAGGGAGACCCAGTACTTC	CASSLDPGGRETQYF
TRBJ2-3	TRBV5-4	NA	TRBD1	TGTGCCAGCAACTCCAACAGGGGAGTCACAGATACGCAGTATTTT	CASNSNRGVTDTQYF
TRBJ1-5	TRBV2	NA	NA	TGTGCCAGCAGTCCTGACAGTAATAGCAATCAGCCCCAGCATTTT	CASSPDSNSNQPQHF
TRBJ2-7	TRBV2	NA	NA	TGTGCCAGCAGTGAAGTGGGCAGTCGGGGGGAGCAGTACTTC	CASSEVGSRGEQYF
TRBJ1-2	TRBV6-5	NA	TRBD1	TGTGCCAGCAGTTACAGGGGGCAGCGCACCTTC	CASSYRGQRTF
TRBJ2-1	TRBV7-3	NA	NA	TGTGCCAGCAGTGGTCTGTACGACAATGAGCAGTTCTTC	CASSGLYDNEQFF
TRBJ2-7	TRBV12-3/TRBV12-4	NA	NA	TGTGCCAGCAGTTTCGGAGGGGAGCAGTACTTC	CASSFGGEQYF
TRBJ2-1	TRBV5-4	NA	NA	TGTGCCAGCAGCTTGCCCGGGGTTTCCTACAATGAGCAGTTCTTC	CASSLPGVSYNEQFF
TRBJ2-6	TRBV11-1	NA	NA	TGTGCCAGCAGCTTAGACAGGGTAGAGGCCAACGTCCTGACTTTC	CASSLDRVEANVLTF
TRBJ2-2	TRBV11-2	NA	NA	TGTGCCAGCAGCGTGGACACCCATCGGAACACCGGGGAGCTGTTTTTT	CASSVDTHRNTGELFF
TRBJ1-3	TRBV6-5	NA	NA	TGTGCCAGCAGCCCGGAGGGTTATGGAAACACCATATATTTT	CASSPEGYGNTIYF
TRBJ2-5	TRBV29-1	NA	NA	TGCAGCGTTGTGGCAGAAGCACAAGAGACCCAGTACTTC	CSVVAEAQETQYF
TRBJ1-6	TRBV19	NA	NA	TGTGCCAGCGAGCCACAGGGTGGGTCACCCCTCCACTTT	CASEPQGGSPLHF
TRBJ2-5	TRBV9	NA	NA	TGTGCCAGCTCCCTAGGGGGTGCGCTGGGAGAGACCCAGTACTTC	CASSLGGALGETQYF
TRBJ1-2	TRBV6-6	NA	TRBD1	TGTGCCAGCAGTTACTCCCCGGGACAGGGTTATGGCTACACCTTC	CASSYSPGQGYGYTF
TRBJ1-1	TRBV11-2	NA	TRBD1	TGTGCCAGCAATTACAGGGGAGACACTGAAGCTTTCTTT	CASNYRGDTEAFF
TRBJ2-5	TRBV5-1	NA	TRBD2	TGCGCCAGCAGCCTGACTAGCTGGGAGACCCAGTACTTC	CASSLTSWETQYF